This is a list of T cell receptor beta chains from one sample in a study of T cell repertoires in cytomegalovirus infection. Each CDR3 protein gets one entry after TCRdb re-called the reads with MiXCR. The sample has approximately 630,000 distinct CDR3 sequences; roughly 26% are singletons. The sample comprised CD8+ T cells from PBMCs. The source of these receptors is a human donor in good health (CMV status not recorded). Some clones in this sample may be carry-over from other donors' samples. Each CDR3 is given with its conserved first and last residue. Each record gives: V gene, D gene, J gene, clone size, CDR3 DNA, CDR3 protein. D genes are given only for firm matches. Rows give clone size only sometimes, using once, few, many, or a class for an expanded clone.

v_gene: TRBV4-2; d_gene: TRBD1; j_gene: TRBJ1-1; abundance: few; CDR3nt: TGTGCCAGCAGCCTAACAGGGGGCTCCGCTGAAGCTTTCTTT; CDR3aa: CASSLTGGSAEAFF
v_gene: TRBV7-8; d_gene: -; j_gene: TRBJ2-3; abundance: many; CDR3nt: TGTGCCAGCAGCCCCCGGAGGGGTGCGGATACGCAGTATTTT; CDR3aa: CASSPRRGADTQYF
v_gene: TRBV24-1; d_gene: TRBD1; j_gene: TRBJ2-5; abundance: -; CDR3nt: TGTGCCACCAGTGACTTTACCGGGACAGGGGGCCACGAGACCCAGTACTTC; CDR3aa: CATSDFTGTGGHETQYF
v_gene: TRBV7-9; d_gene: -; j_gene: TRBJ1-1; abundance: -; CDR3nt: TGTGCCAGCAGCTCTAGTGGGGGGTCGGGGGGCTGGAACACTGAAGCTTTCTTT; CDR3aa: CASSSSGGSGGWNTEAFF
v_gene: TRBV20-1; d_gene: -; j_gene: TRBJ1-1; abundance: few; CDR3nt: TGCAGTGCGCCGGGGGAGGGATACACTGAAGCTTTCTTT; CDR3aa: CSAPGEGYTEAFF
v_gene: TRBV29-1; d_gene: -; j_gene: TRBJ2-5; abundance: few; CDR3nt: TGCAGCGTTGAATACTCTACGCAAGAGACCCAGTACTTC; CDR3aa: CSVEYSTQETQYF
v_gene: TRBV14; d_gene: TRBD1; j_gene: TRBJ1-1; abundance: -; CDR3nt: TGTGCCAGCAGCCGTTCATCCGGGACAGGGATATTAATGAACACTGAAGCTGTCTTT; CDR3aa: CASSRSSGTGILMNTEAVF
v_gene: TRBV10-3; d_gene: TRBD1; j_gene: TRBJ2-1; abundance: -; CDR3nt: TGTGCCATCAGTGAGCCCTTCGGGACAGGGGGCAATGAGCAGTTCTTC; CDR3aa: CAISEPFGTGGNEQFF
v_gene: TRBV2; d_gene: -; j_gene: TRBJ1-2; abundance: -; CDR3nt: TGTGCCAGCACTGTGTGGGACATTCTCCCCGCTCTTTATGGCTACACCTTC; CDR3aa: CASTVWDILPALYGYTF
v_gene: TRBV20-1; d_gene: -; j_gene: TRBJ1-1; abundance: -; CDR3nt: TGCAGTGCTAGAGGCCCGATTATGAACACTGAAGCTTTCTTT; CDR3aa: CSARGPIMNTEAFF
v_gene: TRBV7-8; d_gene: -; j_gene: TRBJ2-1; abundance: many; CDR3nt: TGTGCCAGCAGCCCTCGGACAAGAAAGAATGAGCAGTTCTTC; CDR3aa: CASSPRTRKNEQFF
v_gene: TRBV7-2; d_gene: -; j_gene: TRBJ1-2; abundance: once; CDR3nt: TGTGCCAGCAGCACCTTCGACAGGTTAGACTACACCTTC; CDR3aa: CASSTFDRLDYTF
v_gene: TRBV29-1; d_gene: -; j_gene: TRBJ2-5; abundance: -; CDR3nt: TGCAGCGCAAAAACGTTGGTGCCCGGCGAGACCCAGTACTTC; CDR3aa: CSAKTLVPGETQYF
v_gene: TRBV7-2; d_gene: -; j_gene: TRBJ2-3; abundance: few; CDR3nt: TGTGCCAGCAGCTACCTCCGGGGTTGGGGCACAGATACGCAGTATTTT; CDR3aa: CASSYLRGWGTDTQYF
v_gene: TRBV6-2/TRBV6-3; d_gene: -; j_gene: TRBJ1-5; abundance: -; CDR3nt: TGTGCCAGCAGAACCGGGACAAGCAGCAATCAGCCCCAGCATTTT; CDR3aa: CASRTGTSSNQPQHF
v_gene: TRBV19; d_gene: TRBD1; j_gene: TRBJ2-1; abundance: -; CDR3nt: TGTGCCAGTAGTATAACCGGACAGGGGGTCTACAATGAGCAGTTCTTC; CDR3aa: CASSITGQGVYNEQFF
v_gene: TRBV12-3/TRBV12-4; d_gene: -; j_gene: TRBJ1-3; abundance: many; CDR3nt: TGTGCCAGCAGATCCGGGTCCTCTGGAAACACCATATATTTT; CDR3aa: CASRSGSSGNTIYF
v_gene: TRBV5-1; d_gene: -; j_gene: TRBJ2-1; abundance: once; CDR3nt: TGCGCCAGCAGCTTGGAGGGGACTGGGGGGCTTGAGCAGTTCTTC; CDR3aa: CASSLEGTGGLEQFF
v_gene: TRBV27; d_gene: -; j_gene: TRBJ2-1; abundance: -; CDR3nt: TGTGCCAGCAGTTGGGACTCCGGCCGCGAGCAGTTCTTC; CDR3aa: CASSWDSGREQFF
v_gene: TRBV7-2; d_gene: TRBD2; j_gene: TRBJ2-3; abundance: few; CDR3nt: TGTGCCAGCAGCCTCCAAGGTTCGCTAGCGGGCTCCACAGATACGCAGTATTTT; CDR3aa: CASSLQGSLAGSTDTQYF
v_gene: TRBV4-2; d_gene: -; j_gene: TRBJ2-3; abundance: -; CDR3nt: TGTGCCAGCAGCCAAGAGGGCCGGCTTTCAGATACGCAGTATTTT; CDR3aa: CASSQEGRLSDTQYF
v_gene: TRBV19; d_gene: -; j_gene: TRBJ1-5; abundance: many; CDR3nt: TGTGCCAGTAGTAAGGAGCTGAGCAATCAGCCCCAGCATTTT; CDR3aa: CASSKELSNQPQHF
v_gene: TRBV7-9; d_gene: TRBD1; j_gene: TRBJ1-2; abundance: many; CDR3nt: TGTGCCAGCAGCTCGGGACAGGGTGTCTATGGCTACACCTTC; CDR3aa: CASSSGQGVYGYTF
v_gene: TRBV4-1; d_gene: -; j_gene: TRBJ2-3; abundance: few; CDR3nt: TGCGCCAGCAGCCAAGAAGGAGACAGATCCACAGATACGCAGTATTTT; CDR3aa: CASSQEGDRSTDTQYF
v_gene: TRBV6-6; d_gene: -; j_gene: TRBJ2-1; abundance: -; CDR3nt: TGTGCCAGCAGTTATTCGCAGGGGCTTTCCTACAATGAGCAGTTCTTC; CDR3aa: CASSYSQGLSYNEQFF
v_gene: TRBV28; d_gene: -; j_gene: TRBJ1-1; abundance: few; CDR3nt: TGTGCCAGCAGTTCTCACAGGGTGACTGAAGCTTTCTTT; CDR3aa: CASSSHRVTEAFF
v_gene: TRBV4-2; d_gene: TRBD2; j_gene: TRBJ2-1; abundance: -; CDR3nt: TGTGCCAGCAGCCAAGGTCGGGGGGACTCCTACAATGAGCAGTTCTTC; CDR3aa: CASSQGRGDSYNEQFF
v_gene: TRBV7-6; d_gene: -; j_gene: TRBJ2-3; abundance: many; CDR3nt: TGTGCCAGCAGCCCAAGGGGTGGCGCAGATACGCAGTATTTT; CDR3aa: CASSPRGGADTQYF
v_gene: TRBV4-1; d_gene: TRBD2; j_gene: TRBJ2-1; abundance: many; CDR3nt: TGCGCCAGCAGCCCCGGACTAGCGGCGTATGAGCAGTTCTTC; CDR3aa: CASSPGLAAYEQFF
v_gene: TRBV27; d_gene: TRBD2; j_gene: TRBJ2-1; abundance: few; CDR3nt: TGTGCCAGCAGAATAGCGGGATCTTCCTACAATGAGCAGTTCTTC; CDR3aa: CASRIAGSSYNEQFF
v_gene: TRBV11-2; d_gene: -; j_gene: TRBJ1-1; abundance: -; CDR3nt: TGTGCCAGCAGCCTCTCGGGAGGGGAAACTGAAGCTTTCTTT; CDR3aa: CASSLSGGETEAFF
v_gene: TRBV7-9; d_gene: -; j_gene: TRBJ1-1; abundance: few; CDR3nt: TGTGCCAGCAGCCATGGACGGATTGAAGCTTTCTTT; CDR3aa: CASSHGRIEAFF
v_gene: TRBV14; d_gene: TRBD1; j_gene: TRBJ1-1; abundance: -; CDR3nt: TGTGCCAGCAGCCAATTCTCCACAGGGGACACTGAAGCTTTCTTT; CDR3aa: CASSQFSTGDTEAFF
v_gene: TRBV20-1; d_gene: -; j_gene: TRBJ2-1; abundance: few; CDR3nt: TGCAGTGCTCCAGGGGGGGTTACCTACAATGAGCAGTTCTTC; CDR3aa: CSAPGGVTYNEQFF
v_gene: TRBV28; d_gene: -; j_gene: TRBJ1-5; abundance: -; CDR3nt: TGTGCCAGCAGTTTCCAAGGACAGACATATCAGCCCCAGCATTTT; CDR3aa: CASSFQGQTYQPQHF
v_gene: TRBV7-8; d_gene: -; j_gene: TRBJ2-7; abundance: -; CDR3nt: TGTGCCAGCAGCTTTAGCGAAAGGGAGTACTCCGAGCAGTACTTC; CDR3aa: CASSFSEREYSEQYF
v_gene: TRBV27; d_gene: -; j_gene: TRBJ2-5; abundance: few; CDR3nt: TGTGCCAGCACCGCATCAGGGTCGGCGGCCCAAGAGACCCAGTACTTC; CDR3aa: CASTASGSAAQETQYF
v_gene: TRBV19; d_gene: -; j_gene: TRBJ1-1; abundance: -; CDR3nt: TGTGCCAGTAGTCCCAACAGAATTCATGAAGCTTTCTTT; CDR3aa: CASSPNRIHEAFF
v_gene: TRBV25-1; d_gene: -; j_gene: TRBJ2-1; abundance: -; CDR3nt: TGTGCCAGCACCAATCGGTTTGAGCAGTTCTTC; CDR3aa: CASTNRFEQFF
v_gene: TRBV20-1; d_gene: -; j_gene: TRBJ1-1; abundance: -; CDR3nt: TGCAGTGCCCCGTGGATGAACACTGAAGCTTTCTTT; CDR3aa: CSAPWMNTEAFF
v_gene: TRBV7-9; d_gene: TRBD1; j_gene: TRBJ1-4; abundance: -; CDR3nt: TGTGCCAGCAGCTCCGGGACAGCGGATGAAAAACTGTTTTTT; CDR3aa: CASSSGTADEKLFF
v_gene: TRBV12-3/TRBV12-4; d_gene: -; j_gene: TRBJ2-5; abundance: few; CDR3nt: TGTGCCAGCAGTTCCACGGGTATTTTAGAGACCCAGTACTTC; CDR3aa: CASSSTGILETQYF
v_gene: TRBV20-1; d_gene: -; j_gene: TRBJ2-7; abundance: -; CDR3nt: TGCAGTGCTAGTAGGAACAGGGCATCCTACGAGCAGTACTTC; CDR3aa: CSASRNRASYEQYF
v_gene: TRBV27; d_gene: TRBD1; j_gene: TRBJ1-1; abundance: few; CDR3nt: TGTGCCAGCAGAGAGGTCGGACAGGGTGTTATTGAAGCTTTCTTT; CDR3aa: CASREVGQGVIEAFF
v_gene: TRBV12-3/TRBV12-4; d_gene: -; j_gene: TRBJ2-5; abundance: -; CDR3nt: TGTGCCAGCAGTTTCTTCGAGGGAGAGACCCAGTACTTC; CDR3aa: CASSFFEGETQYF
v_gene: TRBV28; d_gene: TRBD1; j_gene: TRBJ1-5; abundance: -; CDR3nt: TGTGCCAGCAGTTCATATAGATTCGGGACAGGGGTTATGGAGCCCCAGCATTTT; CDR3aa: CASSSYRFGTGVMEPQHF
v_gene: TRBV10-3; d_gene: TRBD2; j_gene: TRBJ2-1; abundance: few; CDR3nt: TGTGCCATCAGTGAGAGCGGGGACTCCTACAATGAGCAGTTCTTC; CDR3aa: CAISESGDSYNEQFF
v_gene: TRBV19; d_gene: TRBD1; j_gene: TRBJ1-5; abundance: -; CDR3nt: TGTGCCAGTAGCCAGGGGGTAAAGCCCCGGCATTTT; CDR3aa: CASSQGVKPRHF
v_gene: TRBV7-6; d_gene: -; j_gene: TRBJ2-2; abundance: few; CDR3nt: TGTGCCAGTCTTCAAGGGGTGAACACCGGGGAGCTGTTTTTT; CDR3aa: CASLQGVNTGELFF
v_gene: TRBV29-1; d_gene: -; j_gene: TRBJ2-1; abundance: few; CDR3nt: TGCAGTGTCCTCGGACCGGCTGGTGAGCAGTTCTTC; CDR3aa: CSVLGPAGEQFF
v_gene: TRBV20-1; d_gene: TRBD1; j_gene: TRBJ2-4; abundance: few; CDR3nt: TGCAGTGCTAGAACAGGGGAACTAGCCAAAAACATTCAGTACTTC; CDR3aa: CSARTGELAKNIQYF
v_gene: TRBV7-9; d_gene: -; j_gene: TRBJ2-5; abundance: -; CDR3nt: TGTGCCAGCAGCCCTCCCGAGCGACTTTCTCAAAAAGAGACCCAGTACTTC; CDR3aa: CASSPPERLSQKETQYF
v_gene: TRBV7-3; d_gene: -; j_gene: TRBJ2-3; abundance: many; CDR3nt: TGTGCCAGCAGCCTTCGGCGGGGACGGAGCACAGATACGCAGTATTTT; CDR3aa: CASSLRRGRSTDTQYF
v_gene: TRBV2; d_gene: -; j_gene: TRBJ1-2; abundance: -; CDR3nt: TGTGCCAGTAGACCGCGGACCTATGGCTACACCTTC; CDR3aa: CASRPRTYGYTF
v_gene: TRBV7-9; d_gene: -; j_gene: TRBJ1-1; abundance: -; CDR3nt: TGTGCCAGCAGAGCAGGACAGCAACCCCTGAGGGCTTTCTTT; CDR3aa: CASRAGQQPLRAFF
v_gene: TRBV4-3; d_gene: -; j_gene: TRBJ1-5; abundance: few; CDR3nt: TGCGCCAGCAGCCAAGAGCACCCCGGGGACCAGCCCCAGCATTTT; CDR3aa: CASSQEHPGDQPQHF
v_gene: TRBV12-5; d_gene: -; j_gene: TRBJ2-7; abundance: many; CDR3nt: TGTGCTAGTGGAGGAAGTACACTGGACCTCTACGAGCAGTACTTC; CDR3aa: CASGGSTLDLYEQYF
v_gene: TRBV10-3; d_gene: TRBD1; j_gene: TRBJ1-1; abundance: -; CDR3nt: TGTGCCATCAGACAGGGGGTTAACACTGAAGCTTTCTTT; CDR3aa: CAIRQGVNTEAFF
v_gene: TRBV20-1; d_gene: TRBD1; j_gene: TRBJ2-7; abundance: few; CDR3nt: TGCAGTGCTCGGGACAGGGCAACCTACGAGCAGTACTTC; CDR3aa: CSARDRATYEQYF